This passage covers 20 T cell receptor beta chains from one sample sequenced in a study of naive and memory T cell subsets. Both TRBC1 and TRBC2 were covered by a beta constant-region primer of two equimolar oligonucleotides. MiXCR, applied by TCRdb to the UMI-ligation and nested PCR reads, yields one record per CDR3 protein. The repertoire includes roughly 21,000 distinct CDR3 sequences, around 10% of them detected once, and around a sixth sits in the top ten. Sequencing was performed on central memory CD8+ T cells from blood. The receptors were sampled from a human donor in good health.

This clonotype appeared a few times. Written as DNA, the CDR3 is TGTGCCAGCAGCCAAGATCCCAGCGCTGGGGCCAACGTCCTGACTTTC. Its translation is CASSQDPSAGANVLTF. This rearrangement joins TRBV4-2 to TRBJ2-6, with unresolved D. The CDR3 is made up of 16 amino acids. V was pared by 0 bases and J by 2 bases, with 8 bases between. CDR1 and CDR2 (germline): LGHNA, YNFKEQ.

This clonotype has at least ten counts. J is TRBJ1-2 and V is TRBV9; D uncertain. Trimming shortened V by 0 bases and J by 0 bases, and 3 bases separated the two germline ends. CDR3 length: 13 residues. The V gene's germline CDR1 is SGDLS and CDR2 YYNGEE. CDR3 region: CASSVAANYGYTF. CDR3 coding DNA: TGTGCCAGCAGCGTAGCGGCTAACTATGGCTACACCTTC.

The chain combines TRBV7-2 with TRBJ2-1; 13 bases are a match to TRBD2. In germline, CDR1 is SGHTA, CDR2 FQGNSA. V lost 4 bases and J lost 13; bases outside the gene matches: 4. The length of the CDR3 is 13 residues. The CDR3, as DNA: TGTGCCAGCAGCTCAGGACTAGCGGGAGTCCAGTTCTTC. Amino acids: CASSSGLAGVQFF.

This rearrangement joins TRBV4-3 to TRBJ2-1; no clear D. Germline V lookup: CDR1 LGHNA, CDR2 YSLEER. With 2 bases removed from V and 8 bases from J, the gap between germline ends came to 10 bases. This CDR3 has 13 amino acids. CDR3 sequence (DNA): TGCGCCAGCAGCCAATATGAGGCCTATGAGCAGTTCTTC. Its protein is CASSQYEAYEQFF.

The V and J genes are TRBV25-1 and TRBJ2-2; D may be TRBD2 (6 bases). Germline V CDR1 and CDR2: MGHDK, SYGVNS. CDR3 size: 14 residues. Trimming shortened V by 3 bases and J by 3 bases, and 8 bases separated the two germline ends. CDR3 sequence reads: CASSDREDTGELFF. CDR3 bases: TGTGCCAGCAGTGACAGGGAGGACACCGGGGAGCTGTTTTTT.

This rearrangement joins TRBV7-9 to TRBJ2-7, with D perhaps TRBD2 (6 bases). V lost 3 bases, J lost 6 bases, and 18 bases lay in between. Germline CDR1 is SEHNR and CDR2 is FQNEAQ (reference sequence). The CDR3 is 15 residues long. DNA of the CDR3: TGTGCCAGCAGCTTCGGGGGACCAGGACGTTTCGAGCAGTACTTC. Its translation: CASSFGGPGRFEQYF. Drawing the rest from reference TRBV7-9 and TRBJ2-7, the complete variable domain is DTGVSQNPRHKITKRGQNVTFRCDPISEHNRLYWYRQTLGQGPEFLTYFQNEAQLEKSRLLSDRFSAERPKGSFSTLEIQRTEQGDSAMYLCASSFGGPGRFEQYFGPGTRLTVT.

This clonotype has a handful of counts. This chain links TRBV7-2 with TRBJ2-4; tentative D call: TRBD2 (7 bases). The CDR3 is 18 residues long. Per the germline V gene, CDR1 is SGHTA and CDR2 is FQGNSA. V lost 1 base and J 0 bases, leaving 16 bases between the germline ends. In DNA form, the CDR3 reads TGTGCCAGCAGCTTAGTTGGGGAGGGGGTTATAGCCAAAAACATTCAGTACTTC. It translates to CASSLVGEGVIAKNIQYF.

This clonotype came up a few times. This chain connects TRBV7-8 to TRBJ2-7; the D gene is possibly TRBD1 (6 bases). The V and J ends lost 2 bases and 1 base respectively, with 12 bases between them. This CDR3 has 15 residues. Germline CDR1 SGHVS, CDR2 FQNEAQ. In DNA form, the CDR3 reads TGTGCCAGCAGCTTATGGCAGGGGCCGTCCTACGAGCAGTACTTC. Amino acid sequence: CASSLWQGPSYEQYF. Based on the CDR3 plus reference TRBV7-8 and TRBJ2-7, the full variable domain is GAGVSQSPRYKVAKRGQDVALRCDPISGHVSLFWYQQALGQGPEFLTYFQNEAQLDKSGLPSDRFFAERPEGSVSTLKIQRTQQEDSAVYLCASSLWQGPSYEQYFGPGTRLTVT.

This clonotype was counted only a few times. This chain links TRBV6-1 with TRBJ2-7; D unclear. Germline loops: CDR1 MNHNS, CDR2 SASEGT. CDR3 length: 9 amino acids. Trimming pared 10 bases from V and 3 bases from J, leaving 4 bases between. The CDR3 bases are TGTGCCATCCACTACGAGCAGTACTTC. Translating gives CAIHYEQYF.

V gene TRBV3-1 combines with J gene TRBJ2-1; 11 bases map to TRBD2. The trim removed 4 bases at V and 12 bases at J, leaving 2 bases unmatched. Germline lookup yields CDR1 LGHDT and CDR2 YNNKEL (reference sequence). This CDR3 comprises 12 residues. The CDR3 loop is CASSLGTSGQFF. DNA of the CDR3: TGTGCCAGCAGCCTCGGGACTAGCGGGCAGTTCTTC.

In its sample, this clonotype was seen many times. The V and J genes are TRBV20-1 and TRBJ2-1, with D perhaps given as TRBD1 or TRBD2 (6 bases each). Germline V gene sequence: CDR1 DFQATT, CDR2 SNEGSKA (reference sequence). The CDR3 consists of 15 residues. Trimming left V 6 bases short and J 5 bases short, with 20 bases between. The CDR3 spells CSADRQVWGDNEQFF. The CDR3 DNA reads as TGCAGTGCAGACCGACAGGTATGGGGGGACAATGAGCAGTTCTTC.

This clonotype was picked up a small number of times. This chain uses TRBV27 with TRBJ2-7, with D tentatively TRBD2 (6 bases). Germline V CDR1 and CDR2: MNHEY, SMNVEV (reference sequence). This CDR3 comprises 13 residues. The CDR3 DNA is TGTGCATCTTGGGAGGACGGAGCCTACGAGCAGTACTTC. Amino acid sequence: CASWEDGAYEQYF.

The CDR3 sequence: CASSLANRAEAFF. DNA for the CDR3: TGTGCCAGCAGCTTAGCGAACAGGGCTGAAGCTTTCTTT. The rearrangement links TRBV7-9 to TRBJ1-1; D perhaps matches TRBD1 (6 bases). V was cut by 0 bases and J by 6 bases, with 8 bases left in between. The germline gives CDR1 SEHNR, CDR2 FQNEAQ (reference sequence). This CDR3 spans 13 amino acids.

With regard to this clonotype: One base away lies a much larger clone, so this may be a sequencing read error. The CDR3 DNA reads TGCGCCAGCAGCCAAAGACAGTGCTCTGGAAACACCATATATTTT. This codes for CASSQRQCSGNTIYF. V usage is TRBV4-1 and J usage is TRBJ1-3; D might be TRBD1 (5 bases). The CDR3 runs 15 residues. Germline CDR1 and CDR2: MGHRA and YSYEKL. The V end lost 2 bases, the J end lost 0 bases, and 8 bases lay between the germline ends.

This clonotype is deemed medium-sized. The chain combines TRBV27 with TRBJ2-1; TRBD1 aligns across 10 bases. The CDR3 has 17 residues. V shed 3 bases and J 8 bases; nucleotides not matched to a gene: 13. The V gene's germline CDR1 is MNHEY and CDR2 SMNVEV (reference sequence). Here the CDR3 reads CASSFTTPGTGDDEQFF. CDR3 coding DNA: TGTGCCAGCAGTTTCACTACCCCCGGGACAGGGGACGATGAGCAGTTCTTC.

This clonotype was seen at least ten times. The V call is TRBV5-1, the J call TRBJ2-1; TRBD1 might be the D (6 bases). Germline CDR1 and CDR2: SGHRS and YFSETQ. V was clipped by 7 bases and J by 3 bases, with 20 bases between them. The CDR3 spans 16 residues. The CDR3 coding sequence is TGCGCCAGCTCCCGGGACACCTTAGAGGGCTACAATGAGCAGTTCTTC. It is translated as CASSRDTLEGYNEQFF.

The J gene is TRBJ1-5, the V gene TRBV12-3 or TRBV12-4, with D possibly being TRBD1 (6 bases). The CDR3 is 14 amino acids. Trimming took 6 bases from V and 1 from J, leaving 10 bases between them. The chain's CDR3 is CASSEDRSNQPQHF. The CDR3 DNA follows: TGTGCCAGCAGCGAGGACAGAAGCAATCAGCCCCAGCATTTT.

In its sample, this clonotype was seen many times. This chain links TRBV28 with TRBJ2-1; the D is unclear. CDR1 is MDHEN, CDR2 SYDVKM, per germline. This CDR3 spans 13 amino acids. Between the trimmed V and J ends, which lost 4 bases and 8 bases, there was a span of 12 bases. The CDR3 reads CASSSPPAHEQFF. The DNA for the CDR3 is TGTGCCAGCAGTTCCCCCCCCGCCCATGAGCAGTTCTTC.

In its sample, this clonotype was seen a few times. The chain uses TRBV3-1 and TRBJ2-3; 8 nucleotides match TRBD1. The CDR3 is 18 residues long. The trim removed 0 bases at V and 3 bases at J, leaving 11 bases unmatched. From germline, CDR1 is LGHDT and CDR2 YNNKEL (reference sequence). The CDR3 is CASSQESGQVMGTDTQYF. The CDR3 DNA follows: TGTGCCAGCAGCCAAGAATCGGGACAGGTCATGGGGACAGATACGCAGTATTTT.

The CDR3 here is CASSLEYAGNTEAFF. CDR3 in DNA: TGTGCCAGCAGCTTGGAGTACGCAGGGAACACTGAAGCTTTCTTT. The rearrangement uses TRBV5-6 and TRBJ1-1; unclear D gene. V was clipped by 0 bases and J by 1 base, with 10 bases between them. The germline V gene has CDR1 SGHDT and CDR2 YYEEEE. The CDR3 is 15 residues long.